The clone carrying this T cell receptor beta chain was counted a few times. Its matching antigen is unknown. Assay used: immunoSEQ multiplex PCR; TCRdb lists only in-frame clones, some missing. The profile shows 50,000 to 65,000 clones, approximately 84% of them singletons. Indicated time point: week 11, during vaccination. With topical imiquimod, each dose of the vaccine consisted of 300 ug of mutant IDH1 20-mer peptide. New WHO grade 3 or 4 IDH1-mutant, ATRX-lost astrocytomas were present in all donors. Germline values: CDR1 LNHDA, CDR2 SQIVND (reference sequence). The CDR3 totals 14 residues. Trimming removed 3 bases at V and 2 bases at J, with 10 bases between. This sample is drawn from a study of a mutant IDH1 vaccine in newly diagnosed glioma. Across the study: First vaccine doses came 4-6 weeks after radiotherapy alone, or with temozolomide cycles. Beforehand, treatment had been radiotherapy, temozolomide, or both; the majority received both.

Source: PBMCs, taken from a glioma patient whose treatment included an IDH1 peptide vaccine. The chain employs TRBV19 and TRBJ1-1; D uncertain. This TCR derives from a woman in her forties or fifties with glioma. The chain's CDR3 is CASSIMATNTEAFF. Here the CDR3 DNA reads TGTGCCAGTAGTATCATGGCCACTAACACTGAAGCTTTCTTT.